Listed here is a single TCR beta chain. Its antigen remains unknown. This CDR3 contains 14 residues. V lost 9 bases, J lost 3 bases, and 10 bases stayed unmatched. Germline CDR1 and CDR2: SNHLY and FYNNEI. This sample is drawn from a study of OX40 agonist ivuxolimab in advanced cancers. On the study more broadly: Patients assigned to dose escalation were diagnosed with hepatocellular carcinoma, melanoma, renal cell or head and neck cancer. Three patients, one with hepatocellular carcinoma and two with cutaneous melanoma, responded partially. Study-wide results and limits: Individuals who were partial responders at 0.1-3.0 mg/kg had clonal expansion that ranked among the lowest. Part of the nonresponder group also had normalized T-cell clonal expansion that was low.

Data came from immunoSEQ multiplex PCR; TCRdb stores just in-frame clones and leaves some out. The sample lists about 28,000 clones, around nine tenths occurring once. This sequence originates from an adult with an advanced solid tumor such as melanoma, head and neck, liver or kidney cancer. The gene calls are TRBV2 and TRBJ1-2; 7 nucleotides match TRBD1. The sequenced sample was CD4+ or CD8+ T cells sorted from blood, obtained in a trial of the OX40 agonist ivuxolimab. In DNA form, the CDR3 reads TGTGCCAGTTACGGACAGGACAAGGACTATGGCTACACCTTC. It encodes CASYGQDKDYGYTF.